These 20 T cell receptor beta chains originate from one sample sequenced in a study of Graves' ophthalmopathy and Graves' hyperthyroidism. The study amplified TCR beta CDR3 regions using RNA transcripts. Second-round multiplex PCR came after a first-round RT-PCR that employed HTBI primers. MiXCR was run by TCRdb on the multiplex PCR reads, yielding one entry per CDR3 protein. The table includes roughly 600,000 distinct CDR3 sequences, approximately 35% detected once. The source material was peripheral blood or thyroid tissue (not recorded which). Source of these receptors: an adult man with Graves' hyperthyroidism.

The genes are TRBV24-1 and TRBJ2-5, with D perhaps TRBD1 or TRBD2 (5 bases each). The J call may be faulty, since TRBJ2-1 better matches the DNA end. Germline V gives CDR1 KGHDR, CDR2 SFDVKD. The CDR3 contains 15 residues. The CDR3 loop reads CATSGAGRVYNEQFF. Written as DNA, the CDR3 is TGTGCCACCAGTGGAGCAGGGCGGGTATACAATGAGCAGTTCTTC.

This clonotype was found a few times. The gene calls are TRBV7-2 and TRBJ2-7; perhaps D is TRBD1 or TRBD2 (6 bases each). V lost 3 bases to trimming and J lost 2 bases, with 11 bases between them. The CDR3 contains 14 residues. Germline values: CDR1 SGHTA, CDR2 FQGNSA. The chain's CDR3 is CASSLGGEAYEQYF. The CDR3 region has the DNA TGTGCCAGCAGCTTGGGGGGCGAAGCCTACGAGCAGTACTTC.

This clonotype was seen only once. A read error may account for a junction end that differs from germline. The genes are TRBV10-3 and TRBJ2-2, with a tentative D call TRBD2 (5 bases). The CDR3 consists of 14 residues. In germline, CDR1 is ENHRY, CDR2 SYGVKD. The CDR3 DNA follows: TGTGCCAGCAGTGAAGGGATTAACACCGGGGAGCTGCTTTTT. Amino acid sequence: CASSEGINTGELLF.

The table lists this clonotype with many counts. The chain carries TRBV20-1 and TRBJ1-6; D not resolved. Trimming left V 3 bases short and J 5 bases short, with 14 bases between. CDR1 is DFQATT, CDR2 SNEGSKA, per germline (reference sequence). CDR3 length: 15 residues. The CDR3 spells CSASGQVEHNSPLHF. The DNA of the CDR3 is TGCAGTGCTAGCGGGCAGGTCGAGCATAATTCACCCCTCCACTTT.

The chain uses TRBV7-8 and TRBJ2-7; TRBD1 agrees at 9 bases. The V gene's germline CDR1 is SGHVS and CDR2 FQNEAQ. This CDR3 comprises 15 residues. The J segment lost 3 bases and the V segment lost 3 bases, leaving 6 bases of the junction unmatched. The CDR3: CASSFKGTGFYEQYF. The CDR3 DNA follows: TGTGCCAGCAGCTTTAAAGGGACAGGGTTCTACGAGCAGTACTTC.

This clonotype was counted at least ten times. A junction boundary mismatches the germline segment, possibly from a read error. J is TRBJ1-5 and V is TRBV7-3; 10 bases fit TRBD1. CDR3 size: 17 residues. Germline CDR1 reads SGHTA; CDR2 reads FQGTGA. The CDR3 DNA reads as TGTGCCAGCAGTTTAAGTCCGGGACAGGGGCTAAATCAGCCCCAGCATTTT. This codes for CASSLSPGQGLNQPQHF.

This clonotype was observed once. This chain connects TRBV7-2 to TRBJ1-2; 9 nucleotides match TRBD1. V shed 4 bases and J 4 bases; nucleotides not matched to a gene: 10. Per germline, CDR1 SGHTA and CDR2 FQGNSA. The CDR3 covers 16 residues. This CDR3 reads CASSSGTGSLGYGYTF. For the CDR3, the DNA is TGTGCCAGCAGCTCAGGGACAGGGAGTTTGGGCTATGGCTACACCTTC. The full variable domain, completed using reference TRBV7-2 and TRBJ1-2, is GAGVSQSPSNKVTEKGKDVELRCDPISGHTALYWYRQSLGQGLEFLIYFQGNSAPDKSGLPSDRFSAERTGGSVSTLTIQRTQQEDSAVYLCASSSGTGSLGYGYTFGSGTRLTVV.

The chain links TRBV5-5 to TRBJ2-2, with 7 nucleotides matching TRBD1. The CDR3 has 15 amino acids. V lost 4 bases to trimming and J lost 5 bases; unmatched junction nucleotides: 8. Germline V CDR1 and CDR2: SGHKS, YYEKEE (reference sequence). In nucleotides, the CDR3 is TGTGCCAGCAGCCCGACAGGGTTCGGAACCGGGGAGCTGTTTTTT. This codes for CASSPTGFGTGELFF.

This clonotype was picked up many times. The chain has TRBV7-2 and TRBJ2-5; D is possibly TRBD2 (5 bases). Per the germline V gene, CDR1 is SGHTA and CDR2 is FQGNSA. The CDR3 extends over 15 amino acids. Trimming took off 2 bases at V and 7 bases at J, with 17 bases between the two ends. The CDR3 nucleotides read TGTGCCAGCAGCTTAAACAGAGGGCCGACGGGGACCCAGTACTTC. This sequence encodes CASSLNRGPTGTQYF. Variable domain in full (rest from reference TRBV7-2 and TRBJ2-5): GAGVSQSPSNKVTEKGKDVELRCDPISGHTALYWYRQSLGQGLEFLIYFQGNSAPDKSGLPSDRFSAERTGGSVSTLTIQRTQQEDSAVYLCASSLNRGPTGTQYFGPGTRLLVL.

This clonotype showed up just once. The chain recombines TRBV29-1 with TRBJ2-1; 11 bases line up with TRBD2. Germline V CDR1 and CDR2: SQVTM, ANQGSEA. V dropped 0 bases and J dropped 4; count of bases not matched to a gene: 2. There are 15 residues in the CDR3. The CDR3 protein is CSVEDGTSGYNEQFF. The CDR3 DNA is TGCAGCGTTGAAGACGGGACTAGCGGTTACAATGAGCAGTTCTTC.

Comments on this clonotype: A read error is likely, as this CDR3 ends without the conserved phenylalanine or tryptophan. V is TRBV20-1 and J is TRBJ1-1; TRBD1 matches 10 bases. Germline V gene lookup returns CDR1 DFQATT and CDR2 SNEGSKA (reference sequence). The CDR3 contains 16 residues. Trimming cost V 0 bases and J 4 bases; bases outside gene matches: 8. The CDR3 reads CSARETGQGMVTEAFL. The CDR3 region has the DNA TGCAGTGCTAGAGAGACGGGACAGGGGATGGTCACTGAAGCTTTCCTT.

There are many counts of this clonotype. The chain is built from TRBV6-5 and TRBJ1-2; 7 nucleotides match TRBD1. V shed 2 bases, J shed 8 bases, and the junction held 5 bases outside the gene matches. In germline, CDR1 is MNHEY, CDR2 SVGAGI. The CDR3 covers 13 residues. The CDR3 sequence: CASSYEGGAGYTF. CDR3 nucleotides: TGTGCCAGCAGTTACGAAGGGGGCGCGGGCTACACCTTC.

This clonotype was counted many times. The chain recombines TRBV7-9 with TRBJ1-4, with TRBD1 matching over 9 bases. The germline V gene encodes CDR1 SEHNR and CDR2 FQNEAQ (reference sequence). CDR3 size: 14 residues. Germline trimming cut 6 bases from V and 5 bases from J; bases unmatched to any gene: 4. DNA of the CDR3: TGTGCCAGCAGAACAGGGACAGGGAATGAAAAACTGTTTTTT. Its translation is CASRTGTGNEKLFF.

This chain links TRBV10-3 with TRBJ2-5, with D tentatively TRBD2 (6 bases). Per germline, CDR1 ENHRY and CDR2 SYGVKD. Trimming cost V 0 bases and J 2 bases, with 10 bases left between them. The CDR3 is made up of 15 amino acids. CDR3 DNA: TGTGCCATCAGTGAGTCCGGGAGATCACAAGAGACCCAGTACTTC. Translation: CAISESGRSQETQYF.

In this sample, this clonotype turned up many times. The CDR3 reads CSANGGRNGTQETQYF. CDR3 nucleotide sequence: TGCAGTGCTAATGGGGGAAGGAATGGGACCCAAGAGACCCAGTACTTC. The V and J genes are TRBV20-1 and TRBJ2-5; D tentatively fits TRBD1 or TRBD2 (5 bases each). The CDR3 has 16 amino acids. With 4 bases removed from V and 1 base from J, the gap between germline ends came to 19 bases. CDR1 and CDR2 from the germline V gene are DFQATT and SNEGSKA (reference sequence).

This clonotype was found many times. This chain links TRBV7-9 with TRBJ2-2; 10 bases match TRBD2. The germline V gene encodes CDR1 SEHNR and CDR2 FQNEAQ (reference sequence). The CDR3 has 16 amino acids. The J segment lost 4 bases and the V segment lost 3 bases, leaving 5 bases of the junction unmatched. This CDR3 reads CASSLIAGGITGELFF. In nucleotides, the CDR3 is TGTGCCAGCAGCTTGATAGCGGGAGGAATCACCGGGGAGCTGTTTTTT.

This clonotype appeared a few times. The chain combines TRBV6-6 with TRBJ2-7; 7 bases align to TRBD1. There are 16 residues in the CDR3. Trimming at V came to 5 bases and at J to 2 bases, leaving 12 bases not matched to a gene. The V gene's germline CDR1 is MNHNY and CDR2 SVGAGI (reference sequence). The CDR3 is CASSQPRQGRPYEQYF. The CDR3 DNA sequence: TGTGCCAGCAGTCAACCAAGACAGGGTAGACCCTACGAGCAGTACTTC.

This clonotype was recorded many times. V and J are TRBV20-1 and TRBJ1-1; D is unclear. Trimming removed 2 bases at V and 0 bases at J, with 10 bases between. CDR3 length: 14 residues. The germline V gene encodes CDR1 DFQATT and CDR2 SNEGSKA (reference sequence). CDR3 residues: CSARTELVNTEAFF. The CDR3 DNA reads as TGCAGTGCTAGAACAGAGCTAGTGAACACTGAAGCTTTCTTT.

This clonotype occurred many times. The V gene is TRBV12-3 or TRBV12-4, the J gene TRBJ1-6; D gene uncertain. Trimming removed 3 bases from V and 6 bases from J, with 9 bases in between. The CDR3 spans 14 residues. CDR3 in DNA: TGTGCCAGCAGTTTGAGGGCAGGTAATTCACCCCTCCACTTT. This sequence encodes CASSLRAGNSPLHF.

In regard to this clonotype: A clone one base away is much larger, so this may be a read error. The V call is TRBV7-2, the J call TRBJ2-7; D gene unclear. Trimming shortened V by 1 base and J by 3 bases, and 7 bases separated the two germline ends. Germline CDR1 and CDR2: SGHTA and FQGNSA. There are 13 residues in the CDR3. Here the CDR3 DNA reads TGTGCCAGCAGCTTAGAAGGGTTCTACGAGCAGTACTTC. It translates to CASSLEGFYEQYF.